What follows is one TCR beta chain and its context. Its cognate antigen is unknown. The CDR3 is made up of 15 amino acids. V dropped 5 bases and J dropped 3; count of bases not matched to a gene: 4. Germline loops: CDR1 MGHRA, CDR2 YSYEKL. The data belong to a study of T cell responses to AZD1222 COVID-19 vaccine. Points from the study as a whole: Close to half of all spike-specific TCRs reportedly target regions of the variants that are unmutated. Baseline serology detected seropositivity in only six AZD1222 recipients.

The data were produced by immunoSEQ multiplex PCR, yet TCRdb's version contains in-frame clones alone and is incomplete. This table holds 200,000 or so clones, over 80% found once. The genes are TRBV4-1 and TRBJ2-3, with 11 positions matching TRBD2. This receptor was identified in an adult in good health. The sample was peripheral blood, taken on day 0 of MenACWY control vaccination. For the CDR3, the DNA is TGCGCCAGCAGCTCCCTAGCGGGGGGAACAGATACGCAGTATTTT. Translated: CASSSLAGGTDTQYF.